This TCR beta chain appears in the sequencing data of a study of blood T cell repertoires in COVID-19. Study details: T cells, B-cell-depleted T cells, or PBMCs provided the cDNA or gDNA that served as material.

V shed 2 bases, J shed 0 bases, and the junction held 4 bases outside the gene matches. This CDR3 region has 15 residues. CDR1 and CDR2 (germline): SGHDT, YYEEEE. Data came from immunoSEQ multiplex PCR; TCRdb stores just in-frame clones and leaves some out. In the table there are 250,000 to 350,000 clones, almost 90% of which are singletons. Sequencing was carried out using peripheral blood. The sequence was collected from a woman aged 25 to 39 with COVID-19, enrolled during active disease. The chain has TRBV5-6 and TRBJ1-2; 7 nucleotides align to TRBD1. DNA for the CDR3: TGTGCCAGCAGCTTCCTGGACAGGCCTAACTATGGCTACACCTTC. Amino acid sequence: CASSFLDRPNYGYTF.